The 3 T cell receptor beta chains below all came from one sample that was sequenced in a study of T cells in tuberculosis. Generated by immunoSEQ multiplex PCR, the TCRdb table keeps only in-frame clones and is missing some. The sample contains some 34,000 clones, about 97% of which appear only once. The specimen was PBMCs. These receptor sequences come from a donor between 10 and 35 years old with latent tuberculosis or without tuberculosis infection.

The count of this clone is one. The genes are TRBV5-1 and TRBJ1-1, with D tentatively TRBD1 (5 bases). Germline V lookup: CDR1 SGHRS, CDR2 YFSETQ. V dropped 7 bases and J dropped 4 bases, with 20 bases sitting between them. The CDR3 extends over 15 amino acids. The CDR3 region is CASAPLMGGGTEAFF. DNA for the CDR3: TGCGCCAGCGCGCCCTTGATGGGGGGTGGCACTGAAGCTTTCTTT. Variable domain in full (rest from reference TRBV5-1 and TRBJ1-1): KAGVTQTPRYLIKTRGQQVTLSCSPISGHRSVSWYQQTPGQGLQFLFEYFSETQRNKGNFPGRFSGRQFSNSRSEMNVSTLELGDSALYLCASAPLMGGGTEAFFGQGTRLTVV.

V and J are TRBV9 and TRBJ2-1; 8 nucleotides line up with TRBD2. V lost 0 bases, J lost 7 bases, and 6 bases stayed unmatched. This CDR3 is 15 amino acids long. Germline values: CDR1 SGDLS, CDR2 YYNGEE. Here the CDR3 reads CASSVASGRGNEQFF. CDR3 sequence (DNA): TGTGCCAGCAGCGTAGCTTCCGGGAGGGGAAATGAGCAGTTCTTC.

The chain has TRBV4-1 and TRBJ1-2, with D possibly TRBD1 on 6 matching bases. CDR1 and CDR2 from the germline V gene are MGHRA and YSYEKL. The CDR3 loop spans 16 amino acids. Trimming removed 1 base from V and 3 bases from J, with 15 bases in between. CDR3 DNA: TGCGCCAGCAGCCAAGTCTATGGACAGAGTTACTATGGCTACACCTTC. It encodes CASSQVYGQSYYGYTF.